This T cell receptor beta chain stems from a study of cytomegalovirus exposure and HLA in healthy donors. Overall study results and limits: Three CMV-associated chains proved CMV antigen-specific in vitro. First-cohort TCR clusters were later found to tend to co-occur in the 90 to 150 validation repertoires. Altogether, 150 to 200 TCR beta chains were recorded as cytomegalovirus-associated. Despite most TCR sequences being rare, some public TCRs occurred in many donors.

Comment on this clone: As yet, its antigen is unknown.

Per the germline V gene, CDR1 is LGHNA and CDR2 is YSLEER. The V gene lost 0 bases and the J gene lost 2 bases, with 8 bases spanning the gap. The CDR3 spans 15 residues. Sequencing used immunoSEQ multiplex PCR; TCRdb keeps in-frame clones, though not all of them. The data show fewer than 400,000 clones, with 86% seen just once and around 0.84% held by the top ten. Sequenced material: PBMCs. The source is a woman aged 18-29 years in good health and CMV-seronegative. This rearrangement joins TRBV4-3 to TRBJ1-5; TRBD1 might be the D (6 bases). CDR3 sequence reads: CASSQEEGGNQPQHF. The CDR3 nucleotides are TGCGCCAGCAGCCAAGAAGAGGGGGGCAATCAGCCCCAGCATTTT.